The T cell receptor (beta chain) described here comes from a study of cytomegalovirus exposure and HLA in healthy donors. Primers: 60 Vbeta forward and 13 Jbeta reverse. Only in-frame clones appear in the TCRdb table, and some are missing; sequencing was by immunoSEQ multiplex PCR. In the table there are over 130,000 clones, more than 75% of which are singletons. The CDR3 is made up of 13 amino acids. Per the germline V gene, CDR1 is SNHLY and CDR2 is FYNNEI. V lost 7 bases to trimming and J lost 2 bases, with 11 bases between them. This clonotype was sampled from a man in his forties or fifties in good health and CMV-seronegative. The chain couples TRBV2 to TRBJ2-5; perhaps TRBD1 as D (5 bases). Sequencing was done on a sample of PBMCs. CDR3 bases: TGTGCCAGCACCATGACAGCACAAGAGACCCAGTACTTC. Its translation: CASTMTAQETQYF.